The next 25 T cell receptor beta chains were all read from a single sample in a study of cytomegalovirus exposure and HLA in healthy donors (dated by TCRdb to the late 2010s). Library preparation was by the immunoSEQ multiplex PCR assay. The multiplex PCR relied on a mix of 60 forward primers for TCR Vbeta segments and 13 reverse primers for TCR Jbeta segments. The clones in this table, taken by TCRdb from immuneACCESS, are in-frame only. Not every clone is retained; where verified, under half of the shortfall comes from an unresolved V gene, and the cause of the rest is unknown. The table for this sample shows about 76,000 clones. The ten largest clones capture 5% of the sample. Sequencing was done on a sample of PBMCs. These receptors all stem from a woman aged 35 to 49 in good health and CMV-seropositive.

This chain uses TRBV19 with TRBJ1-5, with D uncertain. The CDR3 spans 15 residues. Trimming shortened V by 2 bases and J by 0 bases, and 8 bases separated the two germline ends. The germline V gene encodes CDR1 LNHDA and CDR2 SQIVND (reference sequence). The CDR3 loop is CASSIILYSNQPQHF. In DNA, the CDR3 is TGTGCCAGTAGTATAATCCTCTATAGCAATCAGCCCCAGCATTTT.

The chain joins TRBV2 to TRBJ2-7; a possible D gene is TRBD1 (5 bases). The germline V gene encodes CDR1 SNHLY and CDR2 FYNNEI. Trimming stripped 5 bases from V and 4 bases from J, with 15 bases between. The CDR3 has 14 amino acids. CDR3 protein: CASSSSTVVYEQYF. In DNA, the CDR3 is TGTGCCAGCAGTTCCTCGACAGTCGTTTACGAGCAGTACTTC.

CDR3 residues: CASSADSYSNQPQHF. CDR3 nucleotide sequence: TGTGCCAGCAGCGCCGATAGTTATAGCAATCAGCCCCAGCATTTT. The V gene is TRBV7-8, the J gene TRBJ1-5, with D unresolved. This CDR3 is 15 amino acids long. Looked up from germline, CDR1 is SGHVS and CDR2 is FQNEAQ. V gave up 5 bases and J gave up 0 bases, with 11 bases separating them.

The J gene is TRBJ2-5, the V gene TRBV6-4; D might be TRBD1 (6 bases). Per the germline V gene, CDR1 is MRHNA and CDR2 is SNTAGT. The V gene lost 6 bases and the J gene lost 7 bases, with 15 bases spanning the gap. The CDR3 contains 13 residues. In DNA, the CDR3 is TGTGCCAGCAGCGACAGGCAGGAAGGGACCCAGTACTTC. This sequence encodes CASSDRQEGTQYF.

The V call is TRBV19, the J call TRBJ1-4, with D uncertain. V was shortened by 6 bases and J by 0 bases, with 11 bases between the two germline ends. This CDR3 has 15 amino acids. Per the germline V gene, CDR1 is LNHDA and CDR2 is SQIVND (reference sequence). CDR3 sequence (DNA): TGTGCCAGTAGAGATTACGGTGCAACTAATGAAAAACTGTTTTTT. Residues: CASRDYGATNEKLFF.

The rearrangement links TRBV2 to TRBJ2-2; D may be TRBD1 (6 bases). This CDR3 has 15 amino acids. The ends were cut back, 8 bases at V and 4 bases at J, with 17 bases in the middle. Germline V lookup: CDR1 SNHLY, CDR2 FYNNEI. Written as DNA, the CDR3 is TGTGCCAGCGGGTCGGACAGCTTGGCCACCGGGGAGCTGTTTTTT. Translating it yields CASGSDSLATGELFF.

The chain joins TRBV5-4 to TRBJ1-3; D perhaps matches TRBD1 (6 bases). This CDR3 has 14 amino acids. Germline CDR1 and CDR2: SGHNT and YYREEE (reference sequence). The V end lost 4 bases, the J end lost 0 bases, and 8 bases lay between the germline ends. Here the CDR3 DNA reads TGTGCCAGCAGCCGGGACATCTCTGGAAACACCATATATTTT. Protein product: CASSRDISGNTIYF.

This chain uses TRBV7-9 with TRBJ2-3, with D perhaps matching TRBD1 (6 bases). Germline CDR1 and CDR2: SEHNR and FQNEAQ (reference sequence). The V gene lost 4 bases and the J gene lost 7 bases, with 15 bases spanning the gap. The CDR3 contains 14 residues. Written as DNA, the CDR3 is TGTGCCAGCAGCTCTGATGGGGGCCGGAATACGCAGTATTTT. This gives the protein CASSSDGGRNTQYF. Looking up the rest from reference TRBV7-9 and TRBJ2-3 gives the full variable domain: DTGVSQNPRHKITKRGQNVTFRCDPISEHNRLYWYRQTLGQGPEFLTYFQNEAQLEKSRLLSDRFSAERPKGSFSTLEIQRTEQGDSAMYLCASSSDGGRNTQYFGPGTRLTVL.

The genes are TRBV5-6 and TRBJ1-5; D not certain. The V gene's germline CDR1 is SGHDT and CDR2 YYEEEE. Trimming took 2 bases from V and 0 from J, leaving 12 bases between them. The CDR3 totals 16 residues. The chain's CDR3 is CASSFRGQLSNQPQHF. The CDR3 region has the DNA TGTGCCAGCAGCTTCCGGGGTCAGCTTAGCAATCAGCCCCAGCATTTT.

This chain joins TRBV19 and TRBJ1-2; a possible D gene is TRBD1 (5 bases). CDR3 length: 12 residues. The germline V and J ends were trimmed by 7 bases and 4 bases, with 10 bases remaining between them. Germline lookup yields CDR1 LNHDA and CDR2 SQIVND (reference sequence). The CDR3 nucleotides are TGTGCCAGTACGGGGGATTCCTATGGCTACACCTTC. Translation: CASTGDSYGYTF.

V gene TRBV30 combines with J gene TRBJ1-5; D not certain. The germline V gene encodes CDR1 GTSNPN and CDR2 SVGIG (reference sequence). The V end was cut by 4 bases, the J end by 7 bases, with 17 bases between. The CDR3 consists of 14 residues. The CDR3 is CAWTAVGELQPQHF. CDR3 DNA: TGTGCCTGGACTGCAGTGGGAGAGCTCCAGCCCCAGCATTTT.

The chain uses TRBV6-5 and TRBJ2-7, with 10 bases that match TRBD1. Germline V gene lookup returns CDR1 MNHEY and CDR2 SVGAGI. The length of the CDR3 is 14 residues. Trimming cost V 7 bases and J 6 bases; bases outside gene matches: 9. The CDR3 loop is CASTPGQGRGEQYF. CDR3 sequence (DNA): TGTGCCAGCACTCCGGGACAGGGGAGAGGCGAGCAGTACTTC.

This chain joins TRBV5-1 and TRBJ2-1; the D gene is possibly TRBD2 (5 bases). Trimming pared 0 bases from V and 9 bases from J, leaving 13 bases between. CDR1 is SGHRS and CDR2 is YFSETQ in the germline V gene. CDR3 length equals 14 residues. In DNA form, the CDR3 reads TGCGCCAGCAGCTTGGGGAGGTTCCTTGGTGAGCAGTTCTTC. It yields the protein CASSLGRFLGEQFF.

The chain couples TRBV28 to TRBJ2-5, with 11 positions matching TRBD2. The V segment lost 6 bases and the J segment 5 bases; nucleotides outside the gene matches: 14. Germline V gene lookup returns CDR1 MDHEN and CDR2 SYDVKM. The CDR3 totals 17 residues. CDR3 region: CASSSPRRLAGGETQYF. DNA of the CDR3: TGTGCCAGCAGCTCACCACGGCGGCTAGCGGGAGGTGAGACCCAGTACTTC.

Details on this clone: This sample includes further DNA sequences coding for the same CDR3. The chain recombines TRBV4-3 with TRBJ2-3; no firm D call. Trimming cost V 0 bases and J 2 bases, with 15 bases left between them. The CDR3 consists of 17 residues. Germline V gene lookup returns CDR1 LGHNA and CDR2 YSLEER. The CDR3, as DNA: TGCGCCAGCAGCCAAGACCTAATGTTGAACCCCACAGATACGCAGTATTTT. The encoded protein is CASSQDLMLNPTDTQYF.

V and J are TRBV28 and TRBJ1-2, with 12 positions matching TRBD1. CDR3 length equals 16 residues. Germline CDR1 is MDHEN and CDR2 is SYDVKM. With V trimmed by 2 bases and J by 5 bases, 6 bases remained unmatched. The DNA for the CDR3 is TGTGCCAGCAGTTTAATTGGGACAGGGGGCGCATATGGCTACACCTTC. Its translation: CASSLIGTGGAYGYTF.

V gene TRBV4-2 combines with J gene TRBJ1-2, with 9 bases that match TRBD1. CDR1 and CDR2 from the germline V gene are LGHNA and YNFKEQ. The V gene end was trimmed by 2 bases and the J gene end by 6 bases; junction bases not matched to a gene: 7. This CDR3 contains 15 residues. CDR3 coding DNA: TGTGCCAGCAGCCAATCCGGACAGGGGACGAATGGCTACACCTTC. Amino acids: CASSQSGQGTNGYTF.

The chain links TRBV19 to TRBJ1-2; 8 bases agree with TRBD1. Germline CDR1 LNHDA, CDR2 SQIVND (reference sequence). The V segment lost 6 bases and the J segment 6 bases; nucleotides outside the gene matches: 3. The CDR3 runs 12 residues. CDR3 in amino acids: CASSPTGDGYTF. The CDR3 DNA reads TGTGCCAGTAGCCCGACAGGGGATGGCTACACCTTC.

The chain couples TRBV6-1 to TRBJ2-1; TRBD2 agrees at 11 bases. With V trimmed by 3 bases and J by 0 bases, 10 bases remained unmatched. Germline-derived CDR1 and CDR2 are MNHNS and SASEGT. The CDR3 contains 19 residues. CDR3 sequence: CASSDFRASGRISYNEQFF. The DNA for the CDR3 is TGTGCCAGCAGTGACTTCAGGGCTAGCGGGAGGATCTCCTACAATGAGCAGTTCTTC.

The chain links TRBV7-2 to TRBJ1-2; 7 nucleotides match TRBD1. Germline assignment: CDR1 SGHTA and CDR2 FQGNSA. This CDR3 is built from 13 residues. J was trimmed by 4 bases and V by 5 bases; bases with no gene match: 4. The CDR3 coding sequence is TGTGCCAGCAGCCCCGGGACAGCCTATGGCTACACCTTC. Amino acid sequence: CASSPGTAYGYTF.

J is TRBJ1-1 and V is TRBV11-2; D remains unclear. The CDR3 sequence is 12 residues long. Germline V gives CDR1 SGHAT, CDR2 FQNNGV. Between the trimmed V and J ends, which lost 5 bases and 8 bases, there was a span of 12 bases. The CDR3 is CASSRTGIEAFF. DNA for the CDR3: TGTGCCAGCAGCCGAACGGGGATAGAAGCTTTCTTT. Based on the CDR3 plus reference TRBV11-2 and TRBJ1-1, the full variable domain is EAGVAQSPRYKIIEKRQSVAFWCNPISGHATLYWYQQILGQGPKLLIQFQNNGVVDDSQLPKDRFSAERLKGVDSTLKIQPAKLEDSAVYLCASSRTGIEAFFGQGTRLTVV.

The rearrangement joins TRBV5-4 to TRBJ2-3; D might be TRBD1 (5 bases). CDR3 length: 14 amino acids. V was shortened by 0 bases and J by 2 bases, with 7 bases between the two germline ends. Looked up from germline, CDR1 is SGHNT and CDR2 is YYREEE (reference sequence). The CDR3: CASSLVRDTDTQYF. The CDR3 nucleotides read TGTGCCAGCAGCTTGGTCAGGGACACAGATACGCAGTATTTT. The full variable domain, completed using reference TRBV5-4 and TRBJ2-3, is ETGVTQSPTHLIKTRGQQVTLRCSSQSGHNTVSWYQQALGQGPQFIFQYYREEENGRGNFPPRFSGLQFPNYSSELNVNALELDDSALYLCASSLVRDTDTQYFGPGTRLTVL.

The J gene is TRBJ2-3, the V gene TRBV7-9, with a possible D match to TRBD2 (5 bases). Trimming took 2 bases from V and 5 from J, leaving 23 bases between them. Germline CDR1 and CDR2: SEHNR and FQNEAQ (reference sequence). The CDR3 has 18 residues. This CDR3 reads CASSLTLALTGFEDTQYF. CDR3 nucleotides: TGTGCCAGCAGCTTAACCTTGGCCCTGACGGGGTTTGAAGATACGCAGTATTTT.

The rearrangement uses TRBV7-2 and TRBJ2-1; D unclear. The CDR3 is made up of 13 amino acids. Germline V gene lookup returns CDR1 SGHTA and CDR2 FQGNSA. The ends were cut back, 5 bases at V and 7 bases at J, with 12 bases in the middle. The CDR3: CASSLVSTNEQFF. The CDR3 coding sequence is TGTGCCAGCAGCCTCGTCTCGACAAATGAGCAGTTCTTC.

The chain is built from TRBV4-1 and TRBJ2-7, with no clear D. The CDR3 runs 11 residues. Between the trimmed V and J ends, which lost 5 bases and 7 bases, there was a span of 9 bases. Germline lookup yields CDR1 MGHRA and CDR2 YSYEKL. The CDR3 DNA reads TGCGCCAGCAGCAGTTCGGGTGAGCAGTACTTC. It encodes CASSSSGEQYF.